The 19 T cell receptor beta chains presented below share a single source sample, sequenced in a study of PD-L1 blockade in urothelial cancer. As for time point: pretreatment peripheral blood. Repertoires were generated with immunoSEQ multiplex PCR, while TCRdb's copy carries only in-frame clones and drops some. The data contain tens of thousands of clones, approximately 79% of them singletons. The sample here was PBMCs, taken around atezolizumab (anti-PD-L1) treatment. Receptor source: a man in his 70s with urothelial cancer.

This clone has only a few counts. The chain combines TRBV30 with TRBJ1-4; the match to TRBD1 covers 7 bases. After removal of 4 bases from V and 4 bases from J, the junction contained 6 bases not matched to a gene. This CDR3 spans 14 amino acids. Germline CDR1 and CDR2: GTSNPN and SVGIG (reference sequence). CDR3 loop: CAWNRQGINEKLFF. For the CDR3, the DNA is TGTGCCTGGAATCGACAGGGAATTAATGAAAAACTGTTTTTT.

This sequence joins TRBV6-1 and TRBJ1-1, with TRBD1 matching 10 bases. CDR3 size: 15 residues. CDR1 MNHNS and CDR2 SASEGT come from the germline V gene. The V gene end was trimmed by 10 bases and the J gene end by 1 base; junction bases not matched to a gene: 9. CDR3 in amino acids: CATWDRGGSNTEAFF. In DNA form, the CDR3 reads TGTGCCACCTGGGACAGGGGTGGCTCGAACACTGAAGCTTTCTTT.

The CDR3 nucleotides read TGTGCCAGCAGCACCGGGACAGGGGGAGGGGACTATGGCTACACCTTC. Its protein product is CASSTGTGGGDYGYTF. This sequence joins TRBV5-4 and TRBJ1-2; 11 positions agree with TRBD1. V was pared by 4 bases and J by 3 bases, with 8 bases of the junction left unmatched. This CDR3 contains 16 residues. CDR1 and CDR2 (germline): SGHNT, YYREEE (reference sequence).

The chain is built from TRBV10-1 and TRBJ2-1, with 10 bases fitting TRBD2. J gave up 8 bases and V 3 bases, and 7 bases lay outside the gene matches. The CDR3 totals 15 residues. Germline values: CDR1 WNHNN, CDR2 SYGVQD (reference sequence). CDR3 DNA: TGCGCCAGCAGTGATGGAACTAGCGGGAAGGATGAGCAGTTCTTC. Protein: CASSDGTSGKDEQFF.

Turning to this clone: The same CDR3 also results from other DNA sequences found in this sample. The V and J genes are TRBV30 and TRBJ2-5; 12 positions agree with TRBD1. CDR1 GTSNPN and CDR2 SVGIG come from the germline V gene (reference sequence). V shed 7 bases, J shed 6 bases, and the junction held 9 bases outside the gene matches. The CDR3 spans 14 residues. The CDR3 sequence is CALHGDRGRKTQYF. DNA for the CDR3: TGTGCCTTACACGGGGACAGGGGGCGAAAGACCCAGTACTTC.

This clone showed up many times. This rearrangement joins TRBV2 to TRBJ2-7; D is unclear. There are 12 residues in the CDR3. Trimming took 6 bases from V and 0 from J, leaving 6 bases between them. Germline values: CDR1 SNHLY, CDR2 FYNNEI. CDR3 protein: CASRQFSYEQYF. Written as DNA, the CDR3 is TGTGCCAGCAGACAGTTCTCCTACGAGCAGTACTTC.

J is TRBJ2-5 and V is TRBV18, with 7 bases that match TRBD1. The CDR3 consists of 13 residues. Germline values: CDR1 KGHSH, CDR2 LQKENI. V lost 8 bases to trimming and J lost 2 bases; unmatched junction nucleotides: 5. CDR3 region: CASLRQGQETQYF. CDR3 nucleotide sequence: TGTGCCAGCCTCCGACAGGGTCAAGAGACCCAGTACTTC.

The chain combines TRBV19 with TRBJ2-4; TRBD1 matches at 7 bases. Germline-derived CDR1 and CDR2 are LNHDA and SQIVND (reference sequence). The CDR3 totals 17 residues. The ends lost 6 bases at V and 0 bases at J; junction bases unmatched: 11. The CDR3 sequence: CASSPNGQEIAKNIQYF. CDR3 sequence (DNA): TGTGCCAGTAGCCCCAACGGACAGGAGATAGCCAAAAACATTCAGTACTTC.

The gene calls are TRBV2 and TRBJ2-7; 12 bases line up with TRBD2. CDR3 size: 15 residues. CDR1 is SNHLY, CDR2 FYNNEI, per germline. V was pared by 5 bases and J by 5 bases, with 7 bases of the junction left unmatched. DNA of the CDR3: TGTGCCAGCAGTTTACTAGCGGGAGGCTTTAACGAGCAGTACTTC. Protein: CASSLLAGGFNEQYF.

This CDR3 reads CASSESGLVVPKNIQYF. CDR3 DNA sequence: TGCGCCAGCAGTGAGTCGGGACTAGTGGTTCCCAAAAACATTCAGTACTTC. This rearrangement joins TRBV10-2 to TRBJ2-4; 8 bases agree with TRBD2. Germline V gene lookup returns CDR1 WSHSY and CDR2 SAAADI. CDR3 length: 17 amino acids. The junction had 6 bases not matched to a gene; V was cut back by 0 bases and J by 2 bases.

This clone was seen a single time. The chain joins TRBV28 to TRBJ2-3; D gene uncertain. The CDR3 consists of 12 residues. Germline V gene lookup returns CDR1 MDHEN and CDR2 SYDVKM. The V gene lost 2 bases and the J gene lost 5 bases, with 5 bases spanning the gap. CDR3 nucleotides: TGTGCCAGCAGTTTAATAGAAGATACGCAGTATTTT. This gives the protein CASSLIEDTQYF.

This clone was seen ten or more times. V gene TRBV7-2 combines with J gene TRBJ1-2; D remains ambiguous. CDR3 length equals 15 residues. Looked up from germline, CDR1 is SGHTA and CDR2 is FQGNSA. V lost 2 bases, J lost 2 bases, and 12 bases lay in between. CDR3 sequence (DNA): TGTGCCAGCAGCTTAAATCCAGGCCTAAACTATGGCTACACCTTC. It encodes CASSLNPGLNYGYTF.

The CDR3 protein is CASSIGYRAGEYNEQFF. The DNA for the CDR3 is TGTGCCAGTAGTATAGGGTACCGGGCGGGAGAGTACAATGAGCAGTTCTTC. The chain is built from TRBV19 and TRBJ2-1; 7 bases are a match to TRBD2. V dropped 1 base and J dropped 4; count of bases not matched to a gene: 10. From germline, CDR1 is LNHDA and CDR2 SQIVND (reference sequence). This CDR3 is built from 17 residues.

This sequence joins TRBV2 and TRBJ2-2, with TRBD1 matching over 9 bases. The germline V gene encodes CDR1 SNHLY and CDR2 FYNNEI. Trimming took 8 bases from V and 0 from J; bases not matched to a gene: 7. The CDR3 extends over 16 amino acids. The CDR3 region is CASQRDRASNTGELFF. The CDR3 bases are TGTGCCAGCCAACGGGACAGGGCCTCGAACACCGGGGAGCTGTTTTTT.

This clone was recorded a few times. The chain has TRBV28 and TRBJ1-5; 8 positions agree with TRBD1. The V segment lost 6 bases and the J segment 7 bases; nucleotides outside the gene matches: 5. CDR3 size: 13 residues. CDR1 and CDR2 from the germline V gene are MDHEN and SYDVKM. The DNA for the CDR3 is TGTGCCAGCAGAAGACAGGGGCGACAGCCCCAGCATTTT. Translation: CASRRQGRQPQHF.

The V gene is TRBV27, the J gene TRBJ1-1; D gene unclear. The CDR3 sequence is 13 residues long. V lost 6 bases, J lost 2 bases, and 10 bases lay in between. Germline CDR1 reads MNHEY; CDR2 reads SMNVEV (reference sequence). In nucleotides, the CDR3 is TGTGCCAGCAGAGTCACTTTAAACACTGAAGCTTTCTTT. This gives the protein CASRVTLNTEAFF.

The chain uses TRBV6-7 and TRBJ2-7, with 7 bases fitting TRBD1. TRBV6-7 is annotated as an ORF whose role is uncertain. The J segment lost 0 bases and the V segment lost 7 bases, leaving 6 bases of the junction unmatched. The CDR3 is made up of 14 amino acids. CDR3 amino acids: CASKTGEGSYEQYF. The CDR3 region has the DNA TGTGCCAGCAAAACAGGGGAAGGCTCCTACGAGCAGTACTTC.

J is TRBJ2-5 and V is TRBV30, with TRBD2 identical over 10 bases. V lost 3 bases, J lost 3 bases, and 13 bases stayed unmatched. The CDR3 is 17 residues long. CDR1 and CDR2 from the germline V gene are GTSNPN and SVGIG (reference sequence). The CDR3 bases are TGTGCCTGGAGGTGGGGCCGAGCGGGAGGGCCTGAAGAGACCCAGTACTTC. This sequence encodes CAWRWGRAGGPEETQYF.

This clone was counted between two and nine times. This chain joins TRBV7-6 and TRBJ2-1; a possible D gene is TRBD1 (6 bases). Trimming shortened V by 1 base and J by 1 base, and 8 bases separated the two germline ends. The CDR3 is 15 amino acids. Germline V gives CDR1 SGHVS, CDR2 FNYEAQ. The CDR3 DNA follows: TGTGCCAGCAGCTTAGAGACAGGATCCTACAATGAGCAGTTCTTC. This codes for CASSLETGSYNEQFF.